The TCR beta chain under discussion was sequenced for a study of OX40 agonist ivuxolimab in advanced cancers. Across the whole study: Patients undergoing dose escalation presented with hepatocellular carcinoma, melanoma, renal cell or head and neck cancer.

The repertoire was sequenced with immunoSEQ multiplex PCR; TCRdb's copy has only in-frame clones and lacks some. The sample carries 98,000 or so clones, about 91% recorded once. The CDR3 loop spans 15 amino acids. Germline V lookup: CDR1 SGHDN, CDR2 FVKESK. V was trimmed by 1 base and J by 4 bases, leaving 13 bases between them. The sequencing used CD4+ or CD8+ T cells sorted from blood, collected in a trial of the OX40 agonist ivuxolimab. The source is an adult with an advanced solid tumor such as melanoma, head and neck, liver or kidney cancer. V gene TRBV14 combines with J gene TRBJ2-5; D is unclear. Written as DNA, the CDR3 is TGTGCCAGCAGCCAAGGTGTTTTCGAAGTAGAGACCCAGTACTTC. Its translation is CASSQGVFEVETQYF.